This T cell receptor (beta chain) was sequenced in a study of T-cell memory formation after mild COVID-19. Libraries for TCRalpha and TCRbeta carried sample barcodes and unique molecular identifiers via 5'RACE. TCRdb reprocessed the 5' RACE reads with MiXCR, giving one entry per CDR3 protein. Among about 500,000 distinct CDR3 sequences, over 20% were seen once, and the ten largest hold around 13%. CDR1 and CDR2 from the germline V gene are KGHDR and SFDVKD. The V segment lost 4 bases and the J segment 7 bases; nucleotides outside the gene matches: 7. The CDR3 runs 16 residues. The J gene is TRBJ2-1, the V gene TRBV24-1; TRBD1 aligns across 12 bases. This receptor was taken from an adult woman who had mild COVID-19 (a few samples of this study predate the infection). Cell type and time point are not known. Input material: PBMCs or a T cell subset sorted from them (not recorded which). The CDR3 here is CATSDPGQGAGNEQFF. The CDR3 bases are TGTGCCACCAGTGACCCGGGACAGGGGGCAGGAAATGAGCAGTTCTTC.